The T cell receptor (beta chain) under discussion was sequenced for a study of response to subunit inactivated influenza vaccine. The CDR3 length is 13 residues. CDR1 is MNHEY and CDR2 is SVGEGT in the germline V gene. V was clipped by 1 base and J by 4 bases, with 6 bases between them. Study observations and caveats: The authors suggested that few new T cells are recruited per seasonal influenza vaccination.

Each CDR3 protein is one row after TCRdb ran MiXCR on the RT-PCR reads. The table records about 190,000 distinct CDR3 sequences, about an eighth of them present only once. This clonotype was detected only a few times. Its antigen is not identified. The rearrangement links TRBV6-2 or TRBV6-3 to TRBJ2-3, with D unresolved. The receptor's source is a man aged 50-59 years who received an inactivated influenza vaccine. The source material was CD8+ T cells sorted from PBMCs, sampled less than 6 days after vaccination. CDR3 region: CASSYYPPDTQYF. CDR3 bases: TGTGCCAGCAGTTACTACCCCCCAGATACGCAGTATTTT.